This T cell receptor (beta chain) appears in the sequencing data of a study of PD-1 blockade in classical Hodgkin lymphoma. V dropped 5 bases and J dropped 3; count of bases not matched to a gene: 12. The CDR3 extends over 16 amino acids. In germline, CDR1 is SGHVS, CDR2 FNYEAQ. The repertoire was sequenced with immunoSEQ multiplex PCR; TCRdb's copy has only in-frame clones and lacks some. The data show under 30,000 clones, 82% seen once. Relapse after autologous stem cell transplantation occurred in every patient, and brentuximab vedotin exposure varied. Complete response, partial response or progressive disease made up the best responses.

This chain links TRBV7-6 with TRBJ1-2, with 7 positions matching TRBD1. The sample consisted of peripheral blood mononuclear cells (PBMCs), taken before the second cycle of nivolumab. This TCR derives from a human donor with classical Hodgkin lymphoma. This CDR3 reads CASSPRGTALHYGYTF. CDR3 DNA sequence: TGTGCCAGCAGCCCCCGGGGGACAGCCCTCCACTATGGCTACACCTTC.